These 14 T cell receptor beta chains came from one sample sequenced in a study of blood T cell repertoires in COVID-19. Sequencing used immunoSEQ multiplex PCR; TCRdb keeps in-frame clones, though not all of them. The data hold hundreds of thousands of clones, with 88% observed a single time. Sample: peripheral blood. These receptors all stem from a woman aged 30 to 39 with COVID-19, enrolled during active disease.

In this sample, this clone turned up a few times. The chain carries TRBV10-3 and TRBJ1-6; D is unclear. The CDR3 is 15 residues long. Looked up from germline, CDR1 is ENHRY and CDR2 is SYGVKD. V lost 4 bases and J lost 6, with 13 bases in between. CDR3 bases: TGTGCCATCAGTGCCCTTGAGGGATCTAATTCACCCCTCCACTTT. Its translation: CAISALEGSNSPLHF.

The chain links TRBV6-7 to TRBJ2-7; 11 bases line up with TRBD2. TRBV6-7 is marked as an open reading frame, function uncertain. The CDR3 has 19 amino acids. V lost 1 base, J lost 3 bases, and 14 bases stayed unmatched. The CDR3 reads CASSYFTSGGPPPHYEQYF. As DNA, the CDR3 is TGTGCCAGCAGTTACTTCACTAGCGGGGGCCCTCCCCCACACTACGAGCAGTACTTC.

The rearrangement joins TRBV28 to TRBJ1-5; 7 positions match TRBD1. Germline CDR1 reads MDHEN; CDR2 reads SYDVKM. This CDR3 comprises 12 residues. V shed 9 bases, J shed 6 bases, and the junction held 5 bases outside the gene matches. The CDR3 coding sequence is TGTGCCAGTAACAGGGGCGCTCAGCCCCAGCATTTT. Its protein is CASNRGAQPQHF. The full variable domain, its missing parts supplied by reference TRBV28 and TRBJ1-5, is DVKVTQSSRYLVKRTGEKVFLECVQDMDHENMFWYRQDPGLGLRLIYFSYDVKMKEKGDIPEGYSVSREKKERFSLILESASTNQTSMYLCASNRGAQPQHFGDGTRLSIL.

A few counts support this clone. The V and J genes are TRBV24-1 and TRBJ2-3; TRBD2 aligns across 7 bases. J gave up 5 bases and V 10 bases, and 5 bases lay outside the gene matches. The CDR3 runs to 12 residues. CDR1 KGHDR and CDR2 SFDVKD come from the germline V gene. CDR3 residues: CATGGLEDTQYF. As DNA, the CDR3 is TGTGCCACGGGAGGGCTAGAAGATACGCAGTATTTT.

This rearrangement joins TRBV5-8 to TRBJ2-5; TRBD1 matches at 7 bases. J lost 5 bases, V lost 3 bases, and 7 bases had no gene match. From germline, CDR1 is SGHTS and CDR2 YDEGEE. CDR3 length equals 14 residues. The CDR3 loop is CASSSDRVRETQYF. The CDR3 DNA reads as TGTGCCAGCAGCTCCGACAGGGTTCGGGAGACCCAGTACTTC.

The table lists this clone with a count of one. The rearrangement uses TRBV5-1 and TRBJ2-7; the match to TRBD1 covers 8 bases. Germline V lookup: CDR1 SGHRS, CDR2 YFSETQ. Germline trimming cut 0 bases from V and 3 bases from J; bases unmatched to any gene: 8. There are 16 residues in the CDR3. The CDR3 nucleotides are TGCGCCAGCAGCTTGGTCTCGGGACAGGCCCTCTACGAGCAGTACTTC. Translating gives CASSLVSGQALYEQYF. The whole variable domain, filled in from reference TRBV5-1 and TRBJ2-7, reads KAGVTQTPRYLIKTRGQQVTLSCSPISGHRSVSWYQQTPGQGLQFLFEYFSETQRNKGNFPGRFSGRQFSNSRSEMNVSTLELGDSALYLCASSLVSGQALYEQYFGPGTRLTVT.

The rearrangement links TRBV30 to TRBJ2-7; perhaps TRBD1 as D (5 bases). Looked up from germline, CDR1 is GTSNPN and CDR2 is SVGIG (reference sequence). The CDR3 runs to 12 residues. Trimming removed 3 bases at V and 5 bases at J, with 11 bases between. The CDR3 sequence: CAWSPLGDEQYV. The CDR3 coding sequence is TGTGCCTGGAGCCCCTTAGGGGACGAGCAGTACGTC.

V is TRBV10-3 and J is TRBJ2-2, with 11 nucleotides matching TRBD2. The V gene's germline CDR1 is ENHRY and CDR2 SYGVKD. The CDR3 has 16 amino acids. Losses at the gene ends were 6 bases for V and 6 bases for J; bases not matched to a gene: 9. CDR3 sequence (DNA): TGTGCCATCAGCCCATTAATGGGACTAGCGGCCGGGGAGCTGTTTTTT. Its protein is CAISPLMGLAAGELFF.

The V and J genes are TRBV6-5 and TRBJ2-7, with TRBD1 matching over 7 bases. The ends lost 7 bases at V and 2 bases at J; junction bases unmatched: 8. This CDR3 region has 14 residues. Per germline, CDR1 MNHEY and CDR2 SVGAGI. In DNA form, the CDR3 reads TGTGCCAGCAATACTCCGGGACAGACCTACGAGCAGTACTTC. It is translated as CASNTPGQTYEQYF.

V usage is TRBV4-1 and J usage is TRBJ2-2; weak D call: TRBD1 (6 bases). The CDR3 runs to 16 residues. CDR1 and CDR2 from the germline V gene are MGHRA and YSYEKL. Deletions cut 6 bases from V and 10 bases from J, with 24 bases between. CDR3 sequence reads: CASSSVTGTSQQELFF. The DNA of the CDR3 is TGCGCCAGCAGTTCCGTAACCGGGACATCCCAACAGGAGCTGTTTTTT.

This sequence joins TRBV6-5 and TRBJ2-7, with D possibly matching TRBD2 (6 bases). Deletions cut 7 bases from V and 0 bases from J, with 16 bases between. Germline CDR1 and CDR2: MNHEY and SVGAGI. The CDR3 sequence is 15 residues long. CDR3 protein: CASTPGGVPSYEQYF. Here the CDR3 DNA reads TGTGCCAGCACCCCCGGGGGTGTACCCTCCTACGAGCAGTACTTC.

This clone occurred once. The gene calls are TRBV18 and TRBJ1-1; D perhaps matches TRBD1 (5 bases). CDR1 and CDR2 (germline): KGHSH, LQKENI. The CDR3 consists of 16 residues. V dropped 3 bases and J dropped 4 bases, with 18 bases sitting between them. The CDR3 DNA reads as TGTGCCAGCTCACCTATAGTAAAGGGGTTGGGCACTGAAGCTTTCTTT. Amino acids: CASSPIVKGLGTEAFF.

J is TRBJ2-2 and V is TRBV19, with D possibly matching TRBD2 (7 bases). V shed 9 bases and J shed 6 bases, with 17 bases lying between them. The CDR3 has 14 residues. Germline CDR1 LNHDA, CDR2 SQIVND (reference sequence). The CDR3 sequence is CASKGRGEAGELFF. The CDR3 bases are TGTGCCAGCAAAGGGAGGGGGGAAGCCGGGGAGCTGTTTTTT.

V usage is TRBV27 and J usage is TRBJ2-7; 10 bases agree with TRBD2. The germline V gene has CDR1 MNHEY and CDR2 SMNVEV (reference sequence). CDR3 length equals 16 residues. V was clipped by 0 bases and J by 3 bases; unmatched bases: 5. CDR3 in DNA: TGTGCCAGCAGTTTATCCGGAGCGGGGGGGCTCTACGAGCAGTACTTC. Its protein is CASSLSGAGGLYEQYF.